The entry that follows covers one T cell receptor (beta chain) sequence. Its antigen remains unidentified. The data originate from a study of cytomegalovirus exposure and HLA in healthy donors. Broader study findings: Confirmation in vitro established that three CMV-associated chains were specific for CMV antigens.

A multiplex PCR was run with 60 Vbeta primers and 13 Jbeta primers. The method was immunoSEQ multiplex PCR; TCRdb's version includes in-frame clones alone and lacks a portion of them. The sample lists more than 90,000 clones; about 76% were seen once. The receptor comes from a man aged 40-49 years in good health and CMV-seropositive. The source material was PBMCs.

The CDR3 spells CASSLVQNEQFF. The CDR3 region has the DNA TGTGCCAGCAGCTTGGTCCAAAATGAGCAGTTCTTC. The chain recombines TRBV5-4 with TRBJ2-1; no firm D call. Trimming pared 0 bases from V and 7 bases from J, leaving 5 bases between. The V gene's germline CDR1 is SGHNT and CDR2 YYREEE (reference sequence). This CDR3 spans 12 amino acids.